In its sample, the clone carrying this T cell receptor (beta chain) was seen once. These data originate in a study of blood T cell repertoires in COVID-19. Trimming took off 3 bases at V and 5 bases at J, with 11 bases between the two ends. The CDR3 extends over 14 amino acids. Germline V lookup: CDR1 SGHAT, CDR2 FQNNGV. Sequenced by immunoSEQ multiplex PCR; TCRdb stores in-frame clones only, minus some. This sample has about 68,000 clones, with 79% found just once. V gene TRBV11-2 combines with J gene TRBJ1-3; perhaps TRBD1 as D (5 bases). Sequencing was performed on peripheral blood. This clonotype originated in a woman in her sixties with acute or convalescent COVID-19. As DNA, the CDR3 is TGTGCCAGCAGCTTCTTTAGGGGCCGAAACACCATATATTTT. It translates to CASSFFRGRNTIYF.